This T cell receptor beta chain originates from a study of blood T cell repertoires in COVID-19. The CDR3 spans 15 residues. CDR1 is SGHTA and CDR2 is FQGNSA in the germline V gene. The V and J ends lost 2 bases and 6 bases respectively, with 13 bases between them. Per the original methods: Quantification of nucleated cells was approximated via reference gene primer amplification. The assay was immunoSEQ multiplex PCR, and TCRdb's table has in-frame clones only and misses some. That table furnishes V, J and clone size, whereas the DNA furnished D and trimming. Of under 250,000 clones listed, roughly 84% are singletons.

The TCR comes from a woman aged 60-70 years with acute or convalescent COVID-19. This sequence joins TRBV7-2 and TRBJ1-4; D perhaps matches TRBD1 (6 bases). The sequenced sample consisted of peripheral blood. The CDR3 DNA follows: TGTGCCAGCAGCTTATTTGGACAGACGCATGAAAAACTGTTTTTT. It is translated as CASSLFGQTHEKLFF.